The entry below describes one T cell receptor (beta chain). What it recognizes is unknown. The sample comes from a study of cytomegalovirus exposure and HLA in healthy donors. Findings and caveats of the study: V- and J-gene trimming in TCR beta was tied to a missense DCLRE1C variant by an analysis performed later. Accurate prediction of most subjects' HLA-A and HLA-B alleles from TCR beta sequences was reported.

PCR was performed using 60 Vbeta and 13 Jbeta primers. Only in-frame clones appear in the TCRdb table, and some are missing; sequencing was by immunoSEQ multiplex PCR. The sample includes about 130,000 clones, around four fifths of them seen just once. Germline assignment: CDR1 MNHNS and CDR2 SASEGT. There are 13 residues in the CDR3. The V end was cut by 4 bases, the J end by 8 bases, with 12 bases between. The rearrangement links TRBV6-1 to TRBJ2-1; D remains unclear. The clonotype was recovered from a female donor in good health and CMV-seronegative. Sequencing input: PBMCs. The CDR3 loop is CASSVPYIDEQFF. In DNA, the CDR3 is TGTGCCAGCAGTGTGCCCTATATTGATGAGCAGTTCTTC.